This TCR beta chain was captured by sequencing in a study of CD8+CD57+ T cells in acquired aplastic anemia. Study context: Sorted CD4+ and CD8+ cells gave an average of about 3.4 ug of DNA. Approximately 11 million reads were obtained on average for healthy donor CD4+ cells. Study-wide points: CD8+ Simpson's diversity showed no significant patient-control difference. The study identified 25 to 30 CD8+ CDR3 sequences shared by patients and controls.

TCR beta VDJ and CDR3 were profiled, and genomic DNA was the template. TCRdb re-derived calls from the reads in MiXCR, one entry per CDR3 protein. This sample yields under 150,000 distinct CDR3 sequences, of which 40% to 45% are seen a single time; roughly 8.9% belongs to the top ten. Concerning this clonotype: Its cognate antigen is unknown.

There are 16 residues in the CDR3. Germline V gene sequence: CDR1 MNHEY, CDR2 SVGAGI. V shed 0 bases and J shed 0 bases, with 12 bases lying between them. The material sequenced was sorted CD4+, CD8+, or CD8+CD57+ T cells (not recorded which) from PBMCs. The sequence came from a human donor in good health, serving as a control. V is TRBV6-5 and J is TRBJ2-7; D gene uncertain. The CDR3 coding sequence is TGTGCCAGCAGTTACTCAACAAAGTTGGGCTCCTACGAGCAGTACTTC. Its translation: CASSYSTKLGSYEQYF.